This T cell receptor (beta chain) was obtained from a study of blood T cell repertoires in COVID-19. Study-wide background: Acute and convalescent COVID-19 specimens originated in the United States, Italy and Spain.

This CDR3 has 14 amino acids. The V segment lost 2 bases and the J segment 7 bases; nucleotides outside the gene matches: 4. Germline V lookup: CDR1 KGHSH, CDR2 LQKENI. The protocol was immunoSEQ multiplex PCR, while the TCRdb copy is restricted to in-frame clones and leaves out a portion. The sample holds some 70,000 clones; 86% are singletons and the top ten take approximately 8.4%. Sample: peripheral blood. This sequence originates from a man aged 25 to 40 with acute or convalescent COVID-19. The gene calls are TRBV18 and TRBJ1-2, with TRBD1 identical over 10 bases. The CDR3 spells CASSPGGQGFGYTF. CDR3 in DNA: TGTGCCAGCTCACCAGGGGGACAGGGGTTTGGCTACACCTTC.